These 11 T cell receptor beta chains came from one sample sequenced in a study of cytomegalovirus exposure and HLA in healthy donors (dated by TCRdb to about 2017). The library was produced with the immunoSEQ multiplex PCR assay. The multiplex PCR relied on a mix of 60 forward primers for TCR Vbeta segments and 13 reverse primers for TCR Jbeta segments. As stored in TCRdb, this immuneACCESS dataset retains in-frame rearrangements with V and J assigned. A fraction of the clones does not appear; measured against another copy, unresolved V genes explain less than half of the discrepancy, and the remainder lacks a known reason. Within this sample are under 200,000 clones, with under 85% of them counted one time only. Around 3.2% of the sample belongs to the ten largest clones. The sample taken for sequencing was PBMCs. The origin of the receptors is a female donor in good health and CMV-seronegative.

The chain links TRBV6-1 to TRBJ1-3; 9 positions agree with TRBD1. This CDR3 has 13 amino acids. The germline V gene encodes CDR1 MNHNS and CDR2 SASEGT. V trimming: 11 bases; J trimming: 0 bases; junction bases outside the gene matches: 2. CDR3 sequence reads: CAGQGTSGNTIYF. The CDR3 DNA reads as TGTGCCGGACAGGGGACCTCTGGAAACACCATATATTTT.

V gene TRBV5-1 combines with J gene TRBJ2-5, with 11 bases lining up with TRBD2. This CDR3 region has 18 residues. Trimming removed 4 bases from V and 2 bases from J; junction bases left unmatched: 13. In germline, CDR1 is SGHRS, CDR2 YFSETQ. CDR3 protein: CASSPRGLAVQTQETQYF. CDR3 coding DNA: TGCGCCAGCAGCCCTAGGGGACTAGCGGTCCAAACTCAAGAGACCCAGTACTTC.

V is TRBV30 and J is TRBJ2-5; 11 nucleotides align to TRBD2. V shed 0 bases, J shed 5 bases, and the junction held 11 bases outside the gene matches. CDR1 is GTSNPN and CDR2 is SVGIG in the germline V gene (reference sequence). This CDR3 has 17 amino acids. CDR3 loop: CAWSVALLAGGGETQYF. The CDR3 nucleotides are TGTGCCTGGAGTGTAGCCCTGTTAGCGGGAGGGGGTGAGACCCAGTACTTC.

The V and J genes are TRBV5-5 and TRBJ1-4; the match to TRBD1 covers 8 bases. CDR3 length: 13 amino acids. J was trimmed by 6 bases and V by 4 bases; bases with no gene match: 2. Germline V gene lookup returns CDR1 SGHKS and CDR2 YYEKEE (reference sequence). The DNA for the CDR3 is TGTGCCAGCAGCCCAGGGGGCGATGAAAAACTGTTTTTT. Translated: CASSPGGDEKLFF.

This chain connects TRBV7-8 to TRBJ1-5, with a possible D match to TRBD1 (5 bases). V lost 5 bases, J lost 6 bases, and 20 bases lay in between. CDR3 size: 16 residues. CDR1 and CDR2 (germline): SGHVS, FQNEAQ. As DNA, the CDR3 is TGTGCCAGCAGCCCCCTGCCCAAGGAGGGGCGTCAGCCCCAGCATTTT. Translated: CASSPLPKEGRQPQHF.

This chain joins TRBV27 and TRBJ1-5; D is uncertain. The CDR3 is made up of 16 amino acids. Trimming removed 2 bases from V and 0 bases from J, with 11 bases in between. Germline V gene sequence: CDR1 MNHEY, CDR2 SMNVEV (reference sequence). The CDR3 DNA sequence: TGTGCCAGCAGTTTAGGTAGCGGCTTTAGCAATCAGCCCCAGCATTTT. Translating gives CASSLGSGFSNQPQHF.

The chain couples TRBV4-3 to TRBJ2-7; D might be TRBD1 (5 bases). V dropped 0 bases and J dropped 2 bases, with 11 bases sitting between them. The CDR3 contains 15 residues. Germline loops: CDR1 LGHNA, CDR2 YSLEER. The CDR3 DNA sequence: TGCGCCAGCAGCCAAGATCTAAGGGGCCCCTACGAGCAGTACTTC. This translates into CASSQDLRGPYEQYF.

The CDR3 protein is CASSVGWGGGGELFF. DNA for the CDR3: TGTGCCAGCAGCGTAGGATGGGGTGGAGGAGGGGAGCTGTTTTTT. This chain uses TRBV9 with TRBJ2-2; weak D call: TRBD2 (5 bases). V was clipped by 0 bases and J by 8 bases, with 14 bases between them. There are 15 residues in the CDR3. Germline CDR1 is SGDLS and CDR2 is YYNGEE.

This clone was picked up a small number of times. The rearrangement links TRBV2 to TRBJ1-2; 7 bases match TRBD1. Trimming took 7 bases from V and 0 from J; bases not matched to a gene: 5. Germline V gene data show CDR1 as SNHLY and CDR2 as FYNNEI. This CDR3 contains 14 residues. The CDR3 sequence is CASTIGTANYGYTF. DNA for the CDR3: TGTGCCAGCACTATCGGGACAGCTAACTATGGCTACACCTTC.

This clone was observed a handful of times. The rearrangement joins TRBV29-1 to TRBJ1-1, with unresolved D. Germline V gene data show CDR1 as SQVTM and CDR2 as ANQGSEA. The CDR3 sequence is 10 residues long. V gave up 4 bases and J gave up 5 bases, with 5 bases separating them. The CDR3, as DNA: TGCAGCGTTGGTAGTACTGAAGCTTTCTTT. It codes for CSVGSTEAFF.

This clone has a handful of counts. The chain has TRBV10-3 and TRBJ2-7, with 8 bases fitting TRBD2. Trimming cost V 0 bases and J 7 bases; bases outside gene matches: 11. The CDR3 extends over 16 amino acids. CDR1 is ENHRY and CDR2 is SYGVKD in the germline V gene. CDR3 amino acids: CAISESTAGGSGEQYF. CDR3 nucleotides: TGTGCCATCAGTGAGTCGACGGCGGGGGGATCTGGTGAGCAGTACTTC.